Here is one T cell receptor beta chain with its context. From germline, CDR1 is SGHAT and CDR2 FQDESV (reference sequence). Trimming removed 5 bases at V and 2 bases at J, with 15 bases between. The CDR3 contains 15 residues. This record belongs to a study of tumor-infiltrating lymphocytes in primary liver carcinoma. Across the whole study: The neoplasms were of stage T1-T3 N0M0, with dimensions of roughly 4 to 11 cm across.

A constant-region primer primed TCR beta cDNA synthesis from 400 to 550 ng of total RNA. ARM-PCR was slightly modified, and three nested multiplex PCR rounds with it gave rise to the TCR beta libraries. Primers for the first two PCR rounds were TRBV1-TRBV30 forward primers and a C-beta reverse primer (around 10 cycles per round). Each CDR3 protein gets one entry after TCRdb re-called the multiplex PCR reads with MiXCR. The sample lists tens of thousands of distinct CDR3 sequences, roughly 72% occurring once. Co-extraction yielded RNA and DNA from 20-30 mg of unsorted bulk tissue. Each individual tumor supplied samples from five separate regions. Every tumor sample had over 80% viable tumor cells.

Specimen: liver tumor tissue from sampling region 1. Specified subset: tumor region T1, superior pole. The sequence was collected from a middle-aged man with primary liver carcinoma and hepatitis B virus infection. The chain has TRBV11-1 and TRBJ1-1; D gene ambiguous. CDR3 coding DNA: TGTGCCAGCAGCCTTCAAACAGCAGATAACACTGAAGCTTTCTTT. Translated: CASSLQTADNTEAFF.